This entry lists 18 T cell receptor beta chains sequenced from one sample in a study of T cells in localized non-small cell lung cancer (dated by TCRdb to 2018 to 2020). Library preparation used the immunoSEQ multiplex PCR assay. TCRdb took over this immuneACCESS table, retaining in-frame rearrangements with V and J assigned. Such tables are incomplete; in checked studies, under half of the missing clones stem from an unresolved V gene, and the remainder is unexplained. This sample holds about 78,000 clones; 84% were observed only once. The top ten clonotypes cover 2.8% of the sample. The specimen comprised peripheral blood, sampled before any cancer treatment. The receptors come from a man aged 40-75 years with stage I lung adenocarcinoma.

The J gene is TRBJ2-3, the V gene TRBV19, with 9 positions matching TRBD1. V dropped 6 bases and J dropped 3; count of bases not matched to a gene: 7. The CDR3 sequence is 15 residues long. CDR1 is LNHDA and CDR2 is SQIVND in the germline V gene (reference sequence). CDR3 protein: CASRWTGEITDTQYF. Written as DNA, the CDR3 is TGTGCCAGTAGGTGGACAGGGGAAATAACAGATACGCAGTATTTT.

The V and J genes are TRBV20-1 and TRBJ1-2, with 8 bases aligning to TRBD1. Germline CDR1 and CDR2: DFQATT and SNEGSKA (reference sequence). The junction had 6 bases not matched to a gene; V was cut back by 8 bases and J by 7 bases. CDR3 length: 11 amino acids. In DNA, the CDR3 is TGCAGTAAACAGGGGGTAGGTGGCTACACCTTC. This translates into CSKQGVGGYTF.

Only a few counts were recorded for this clone. The J gene is TRBJ2-7, the V gene TRBV5-5; the match to TRBD1 covers 9 bases. The V segment lost 6 bases and the J segment 4 bases; nucleotides outside the gene matches: 17. The CDR3 runs 17 residues. CDR1 SGHKS and CDR2 YYEKEE come from the germline V gene (reference sequence). This CDR3 is CASKGPSTGGALYEQYF. The DNA for the CDR3 is TGTGCCAGCAAAGGGCCGAGTACAGGGGGCGCATTGTACGAGCAGTACTTC.

The J gene is TRBJ2-1, the V gene TRBV6-6; 14 bases are a match to TRBD2. The J segment lost 7 bases and the V segment lost 6 bases, leaving 5 bases of the junction unmatched. This CDR3 comprises 15 residues. Germline V gene data show CDR1 as MNHNY and CDR2 as SVGAGI (reference sequence). CDR3 in amino acids: CASSRGLAGDNEQFF. CDR3 nucleotides: TGTGCCAGCAGCCGGGGACTAGCGGGAGATAATGAGCAGTTCTTC.

This chain uses TRBV18 with TRBJ1-4, with D hard to call. With 1 base removed from V and 4 bases from J, the gap between germline ends came to 13 bases. The CDR3 consists of 16 residues. Germline V gene sequence: CDR1 KGHSH, CDR2 LQKENI. In nucleotides, the CDR3 is TGTGCCAGCTCACCACGCGTCGAAAATAATAATGAAAAACTGTTTTTT. Its translation: CASSPRVENNNEKLFF.

V gene TRBV9 combines with J gene TRBJ2-1, with 9 positions matching TRBD1. The CDR3 contains 24 residues. With 2 bases clipped from V and 0 bases from J, the junction kept 27 bases outside the gene matches. The germline V gene encodes CDR1 SGDLS and CDR2 YYNGEE. The CDR3 DNA reads as TGTGCCAGCAGCGTTGTACCGGGACAGGGCCTTAGGGGGCGGGCACATGACTCCTACAATGAGCAGTTCTTC. Its protein product is CASSVVPGQGLRGRAHDSYNEQFF.

The chain is built from TRBV19 and TRBJ2-7; D is perhaps TRBD1 or TRBD2 (5 bases each). The CDR3 is 11 residues long. CDR1 and CDR2 from the germline V gene are LNHDA and SQIVND (reference sequence). The V end was cut by 9 bases, the J end by 2 bases, with 8 bases between. CDR3 in amino acids: CASGTTYEQYF. The CDR3 coding sequence is TGTGCCAGCGGGACCACCTACGAGCAGTACTTC.

The chain uses TRBV27 and TRBJ2-7; perhaps TRBD1 as D (5 bases). The V end was cut by 8 bases, the J end by 4 bases, with 24 bases between. The V gene's germline CDR1 is MNHEY and CDR2 SMNVEV (reference sequence). The CDR3 is 16 amino acids. CDR3 loop: CASSSFGLGAAYEQYF. The CDR3 nucleotides are TGTGCCAGCTCCTCCTTCGGGCTAGGGGCTGCTTACGAGCAGTACTTC.

The chain has TRBV6-1 and TRBJ1-4, with 7 bases aligning to TRBD1. CDR1 is MNHNS and CDR2 is SASEGT in the germline V gene. The CDR3 is 15 residues long. Trimming at V came to 8 bases and at J to 5 bases, leaving 11 bases not matched to a gene. This CDR3 reads CASATSGTVNEKLFF. DNA of the CDR3: TGTGCCAGCGCGACTTCCGGGACAGTGAATGAAAAACTGTTTTTT.

CDR3 in DNA: TGTGCCAGCAGCCAAGCTGGGACAGGGGTCTACGAGCAGTACTTC. It specifies CASSQAGTGVYEQYF. The chain carries TRBV4-2 and TRBJ2-7; 10 bases map to TRBD1. Unmatched junction bases numbered 3, after V lost 1 base and J lost 3 bases. This CDR3 is 15 amino acids long. Germline V CDR1 and CDR2: LGHNA, YNFKEQ.

This clone was seen a single time. Additional DNA sequences in this sample encode the identical CDR3. The rearrangement joins TRBV19 to TRBJ1-2; a weak D match, TRBD1 (5 bases). From germline, CDR1 is LNHDA and CDR2 SQIVND (reference sequence). Trimming stripped 4 bases from V and 4 bases from J, with 7 bases between. The CDR3 contains 12 residues. The CDR3, as DNA: TGTGCCAGTAGTACCAGGGCCTATGGCTACACCTTC. Protein product: CASSTRAYGYTF.

The V gene is TRBV7-2, the J gene TRBJ2-3; 7 positions agree with TRBD2. Trimming at V came to 5 bases and at J to 12 bases, leaving 14 bases not matched to a gene. Per the germline V gene, CDR1 is SGHTA and CDR2 is FQGNSA. CDR3 length: 14 residues. CDR3 bases: TGTGCCAGCAGCCCCCGGGGTAGCGGGCGCTCACAGTATTTT. Amino acid sequence: CASSPRGSGRSQYF.

The chain has TRBV7-9 and TRBJ1-2; D is perhaps TRBD1 (6 bases). V lost 0 bases to trimming and J lost 3 bases, with 11 bases between them. There are 15 residues in the CDR3. Germline CDR1 reads SEHNR; CDR2 reads FQNEAQ (reference sequence). The CDR3 nucleotides read TGTGCCAGCAGCTTAGCAGGGGGGGTTTACTATGGCTACACCTTC. It specifies CASSLAGGVYYGYTF.

This clone has a handful of counts. This sequence joins TRBV2 and TRBJ1-5; 7 positions agree with TRBD1. The length of the CDR3 is 16 residues. Germline V lookup: CDR1 SNHLY, CDR2 FYNNEI. The V and J ends lost 2 bases and 4 bases, in that order; junction bases with no gene match: 8. The chain's CDR3 is CASSELGRGYNQPQHF. The CDR3 coding sequence is TGTGCCAGCAGTGAATTGGGCAGGGGGTATAATCAGCCCCAGCATTTT.

The chain combines TRBV18 with TRBJ1-1; 9 nucleotides agree with TRBD1. J lost 6 bases, V lost 3 bases, and 2 bases had no gene match. The CDR3 consists of 13 residues. The germline CDR1 and CDR2 sequences are KGHSH and LQKENI. CDR3 in amino acids: CASSPWDRAEAFF. For the CDR3, the DNA is TGTGCCAGCTCACCCTGGGACAGGGCTGAAGCTTTCTTT.

The gene calls are TRBV11-2 and TRBJ2-7, with D possibly matching TRBD2 (5 bases). The CDR3 length is 16 residues. Germline V gene data show CDR1 as SGHAT and CDR2 as FQNNGV. Trimming stripped 5 bases from V and 2 bases from J, with 19 bases between. The CDR3 DNA sequence: TGTGCCAGCAGCCTGTCGGGGTCCTATGGCACCTACGAGCAGTACTTC. Protein: CASSLSGSYGTYEQYF.

The chain carries TRBV7-2 and TRBJ2-7; D is possibly TRBD1 (6 bases). Deletions cut 1 base from V and 1 base from J, with 11 bases between. Per the germline V gene, CDR1 is SGHTA and CDR2 is FQGNSA. This CDR3 spans 15 amino acids. The CDR3 loop is CASSLGGQTSYEQYF. The CDR3 nucleotides are TGTGCCAGCAGCTTAGGAGGACAGACGTCCTACGAGCAGTACTTC.

The rearrangement joins TRBV5-5 to TRBJ1-4; no clear D gene. This CDR3 region has 13 residues. CDR1 and CDR2 (germline): SGHKS, YYEKEE (reference sequence). V was shortened by 1 base and J by 7 bases, with 8 bases between the two germline ends. The CDR3 region has the DNA TGTGCCAGCAGCTTGTCCCCCAGTGAAAAACTGTTTTTT. Translation gives CASSLSPSEKLFF.